This TCR beta chain was retrieved from a study of blood T cell repertoires in COVID-19 (dated by TCRdb to about 2020). At the level of the whole study: The collaborator samples originated in the United States, Italy and Spain and spanned the acute and convalescent phases of COVID-19. The sample metadata nearly always contained a de-identified subject ID, COVID-19 status, age in years and sex. The dataset comprised deeply sampled blood TCRbeta repertoires from subjects exposed to, actively infected with, or recovered from COVID-19. Where available, HLA class I and class II types were obtained from metadata supplied by the sample provider rather than from assay-based typing. The prospective study material was composed of cDNA or gDNA derived from T cells, B-cell-depleted T cells, or PBMCs. The repertoires were released in a freely available public database meant as a resource for research on the immune response to SARS-CoV-2. The samples were drawn from the first 160 participants of the ongoing ImmuneRACE study and from more than 1,000 subjects provided by 6 global collaborators.

The paper's findings and limits, for the study overall: The amount of clinical and demographic metadata varied by source and participant and was provided uncurated.

For CDR1 and CDR2, the germline V gene (reference sequence) lists PRHDT and FYEKMQ. V is pruned by 5 bases and J by 4 bases, leaving 8 bases of the junction without a gene match. The CDR3 numbers 15 residues from cysteine through phenylalanine. This entry keeps only the CDR3 DNA: 45 bases, framed from base 1. The immunoSEQ Assay, a bias-controlled multiplex PCR, was used to amplify TCRbeta CDR3 regions from genomic DNA. The paper's data handling went like this. The number of nucleated cells in each sample was estimated by amplification of reference gene primers within the assay. Sequence reads were collapsed and filtered to measure the absolute abundance of every unique TCRbeta CDR3 rearrangement. For each sample, productive Simpson clonality was calculated as the square root of Simpson's diversity index over productive rearrangements. In its TCRdb copy, this immuneACCESS table keeps in-frame sequences only and misses some clones. Where compared with another copy, unresolved V genes explain less than half of these, and the others have no known cause. From that table come the V and J calls and clone size; the DNA was used to work out D and trimming. This sample gives about 73,000 clones in total; about 80% of them show up just once. The leading ten clones occupy around 30% of the sample.

Whole blood was collected in K2EDTA tubes by collaborating institutions according to the institutions' own protocols. For TCRbeta analysis, collaborators shipped samples in one of three forms: frozen whole blood, isolated PBMCs, or DNA extracted from either of those sample types. Of note for this clone: The antigen this receptor binds is unknown. No much larger clone is present one base from it, and per-base qualities are unavailable.

The clonotype comes from a human donor in a cohort sampled during active COVID-19. The V gene is TRBV13 and the J gene is TRBJ1-2; the junction holds 9 bases that match TRBD1. The sequenced material came from peripheral blood. The nucleotides are TGTGCCAGCAGCACGCGGACAGGGGCTAGCTATGGCTACACCTTC. The encoded protein is CASSTRTGASYGYTF. The reference TRBV13 and TRBJ1-2 proteins fill in what lies around the CDR3, so the full variable domain reads AAGVIQSPRHLIKEKRETATLKCYPIPRHDTVYWYQQGPGQDPQFLISFYEKMQSDKGSIPDRFSAQQFSDYHSELNMSSLELGDSALYFCASSTRTGASYGYTFGSGTRLTVV.